This TCR beta chain was sequenced during a study of shared clonotypes between healthy human individuals. Naive CD8 populations comprised CD45RO-negative cells positively selected for CCR7, excluding terminally differentiated effector memory CD45RA+ cells. Sequencing was performed with immunoSEQ multiplex PCR; in TCRdb, only in-frame clones are kept and a portion is missing. The sample includes about 1,800,000 clones, approximately 94% of them seen just once. The TCR comes from a man between 18 and 35 years old in good health. Specimen: naive CD8+ T cells sorted from blood.

The CDR3 DNA reads as TGTGCCAGCAGCTCCATCGGGCAAGGGGAAGCTTTCTTT. It encodes CASSSIGQGEAFF. The rearrangement uses TRBV7-6 and TRBJ1-1; D gene ambiguous. The ends were cut back, 4 bases at V and 8 bases at J, with 14 bases in the middle. CDR1 and CDR2 (germline): SGHVS, FNYEAQ. This CDR3 spans 13 amino acids.